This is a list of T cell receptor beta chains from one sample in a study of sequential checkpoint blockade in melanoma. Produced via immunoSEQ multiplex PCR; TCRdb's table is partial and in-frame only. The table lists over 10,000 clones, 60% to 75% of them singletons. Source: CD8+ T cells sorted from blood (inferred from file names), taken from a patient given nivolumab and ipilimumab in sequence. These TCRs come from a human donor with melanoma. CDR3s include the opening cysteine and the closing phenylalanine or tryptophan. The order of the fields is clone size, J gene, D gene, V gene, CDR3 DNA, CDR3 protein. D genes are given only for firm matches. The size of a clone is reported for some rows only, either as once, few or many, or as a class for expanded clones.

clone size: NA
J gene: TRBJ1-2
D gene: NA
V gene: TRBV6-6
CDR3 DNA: TGTGCCAGCAAGACGGGAGGGGAGGAGTCTGGCTACACCTTC
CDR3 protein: CASKTGGEESGYTF

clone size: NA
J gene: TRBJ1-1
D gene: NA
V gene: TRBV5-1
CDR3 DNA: TGCGCCAGCAGCTTGACCCTAACAGGGACCACTGAAGCTTTCTTT
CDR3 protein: CASSLTLTGTTEAFF

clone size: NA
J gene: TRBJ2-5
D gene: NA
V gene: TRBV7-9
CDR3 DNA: TGTGCCAGCAGCTTTCCGGGATACGGGGAGACCCAGTACTTC
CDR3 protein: CASSFPGYGETQYF

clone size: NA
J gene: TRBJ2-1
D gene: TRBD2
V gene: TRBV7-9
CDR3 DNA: TGTGCCAGCAGCTTAGCTAGCGGGGGGGCAAATGAGCAGTTCTTC
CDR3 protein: CASSLASGGANEQFF

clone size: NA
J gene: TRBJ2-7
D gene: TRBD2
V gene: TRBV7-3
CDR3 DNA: TGTGCCAGCAGCTCGTCTTCTAGCGGTCTATTGTCCTACGAGCAGTACTTC
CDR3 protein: CASSSSSSGLLSYEQYF

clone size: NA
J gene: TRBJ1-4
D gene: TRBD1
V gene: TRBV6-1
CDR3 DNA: TGTGCCAGCAGTGAATGGGGGACAGGGGGAGAAAAACTGTTTTTT
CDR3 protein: CASSEWGTGGEKLFF

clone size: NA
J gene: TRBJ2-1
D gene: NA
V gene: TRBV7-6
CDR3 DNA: TGTGCCAGCAGCTTAAGGGTGGAGGGGAATGAGCAGTTCTTC
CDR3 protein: CASSLRVEGNEQFF

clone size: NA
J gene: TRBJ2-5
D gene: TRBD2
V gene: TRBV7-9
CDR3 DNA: TGTGCCAGCGGGAGGGGACCCCTCGGAGAGACCCAGTACTTC
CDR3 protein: CASGRGPLGETQYF

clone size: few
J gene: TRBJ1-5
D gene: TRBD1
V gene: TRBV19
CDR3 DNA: TGTGCCAGTAGTCCGGAGGACAGGGCCAATCAGCCCCAGCATTTT
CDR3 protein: CASSPEDRANQPQHF

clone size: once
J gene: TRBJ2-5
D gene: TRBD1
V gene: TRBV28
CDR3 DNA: TGTGCCAGCAGAAAGACAGGGTCGAATAGCGTGACCCAGTACTTC
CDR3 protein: CASRKTGSNSVTQYF

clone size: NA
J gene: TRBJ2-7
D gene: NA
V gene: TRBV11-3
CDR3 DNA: TGTGCCACCCAGCTTAGAGGGAGCGACGAGCAGTACTTC
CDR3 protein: CATQLRGSDEQYF

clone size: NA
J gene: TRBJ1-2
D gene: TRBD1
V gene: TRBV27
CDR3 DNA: TGTGCCAGCAGTTTGTCTCGGACAGGGGAATATGGCTACACCTTC
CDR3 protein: CASSLSRTGEYGYTF

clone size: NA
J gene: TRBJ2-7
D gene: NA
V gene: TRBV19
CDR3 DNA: TGTGCCAGCCGCACCCAGGGATTTCCCTACGAGCAGTACTTC
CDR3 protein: CASRTQGFPYEQYF

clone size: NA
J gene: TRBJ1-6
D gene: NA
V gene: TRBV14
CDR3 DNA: TGTGCCAGCAGCCCGTTTAGCTCCTATAATTCACCCCTCCACTTT
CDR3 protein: CASSPFSSYNSPLHF

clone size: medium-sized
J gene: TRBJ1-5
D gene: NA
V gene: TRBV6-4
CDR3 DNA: TGTGCCAGCCGGAGCACAAATCAGCCCCAGCATTTT
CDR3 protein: CASRSTNQPQHF

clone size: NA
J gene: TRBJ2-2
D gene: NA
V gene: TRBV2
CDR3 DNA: TGTGCCAGCAGAGGCCGAGGTTACACCGGGGAGCTGTTTTTT
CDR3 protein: CASRGRGYTGELFF

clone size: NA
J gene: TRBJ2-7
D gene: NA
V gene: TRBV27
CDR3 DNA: TGTGCCAGCAGTTCAGGGTCCTACGAGCAGTACTTC
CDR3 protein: CASSSGSYEQYF

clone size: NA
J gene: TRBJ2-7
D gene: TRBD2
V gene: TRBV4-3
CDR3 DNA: TGCGCCAGCAGCCCCCGGGGGGGCCTCTACGAGCAGTACTTC
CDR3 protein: CASSPRGGLYEQYF

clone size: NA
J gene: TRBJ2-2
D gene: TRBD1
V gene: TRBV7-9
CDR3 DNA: TGTGCCAGCAGCTCCACCCGACAGGGGAACACCGGGGAGCTGTTTTTT
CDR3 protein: CASSSTRQGNTGELFF

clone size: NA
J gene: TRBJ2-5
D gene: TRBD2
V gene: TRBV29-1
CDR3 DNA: TGCAGCGCCCCTGTAGCGGGGGTACCAGCAGAGACCCAGTACTTC
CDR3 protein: CSAPVAGVPAETQYF

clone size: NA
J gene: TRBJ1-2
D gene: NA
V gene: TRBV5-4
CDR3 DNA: TGTGCCAGCAGCCGACTGACAGTTCAGGCGGAGGGCTACACCTTC
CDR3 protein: CASSRLTVQAEGYTF

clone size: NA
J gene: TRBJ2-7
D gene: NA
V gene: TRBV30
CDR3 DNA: TGTGCCTGGAGTGTTTTTGGAGAGTCCTACGAGCAGTACTTC
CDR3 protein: CAWSVFGESYEQYF

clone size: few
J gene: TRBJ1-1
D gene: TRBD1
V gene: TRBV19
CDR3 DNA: TGTGCGGTTGAACAGGGGACGGGAGCTTTCTTT
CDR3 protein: CAVEQGTGAFF

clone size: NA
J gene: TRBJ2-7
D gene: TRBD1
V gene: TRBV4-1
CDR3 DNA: TGCGCCAGCAGCCAAGATCGACAGGGTACCTCCTACGAGCAGTACTTC
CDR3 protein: CASSQDRQGTSYEQYF

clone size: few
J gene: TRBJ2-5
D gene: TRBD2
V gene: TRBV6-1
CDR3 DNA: TGTGCCAGCATTCTGAGCGGGAGGGCCGGGGAGACCCAGTACTTC
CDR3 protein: CASILSGRAGETQYF

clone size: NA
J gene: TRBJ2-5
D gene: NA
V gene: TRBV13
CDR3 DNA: TGTGCCAGCAGCTTATTAGGGGGAGAGACCCAGTACTTC
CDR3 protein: CASSLLGGETQYF

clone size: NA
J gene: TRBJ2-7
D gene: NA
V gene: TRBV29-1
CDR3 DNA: TGCAGCGTTGAAATCGGCCAGGGCTACGAGCAGTACTTC
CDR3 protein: CSVEIGQGYEQYF

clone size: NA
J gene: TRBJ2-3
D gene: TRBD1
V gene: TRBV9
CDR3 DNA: TGTGCCAGCAGCCACTTCGGGACAGGGGCAGATACGCAGTATTTT
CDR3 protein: CASSHFGTGADTQYF

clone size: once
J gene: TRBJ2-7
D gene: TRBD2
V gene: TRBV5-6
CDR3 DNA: TGTGCCAGTACCGGGACTACAGCCTACGAGCAGTACTTC
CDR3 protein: CASTGTTAYEQYF

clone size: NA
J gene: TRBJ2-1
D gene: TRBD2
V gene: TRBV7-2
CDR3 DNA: TGTGCCAGCAGCACGCTCTTGGGCGGGGGGAATGAGCAGTTCTTC
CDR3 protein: CASSTLLGGGNEQFF

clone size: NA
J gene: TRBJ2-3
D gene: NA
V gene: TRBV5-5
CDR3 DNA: TGTGCCAGCAGCTTGGCCGGGACAAGAAGCACAGATACGCAGTATTTT
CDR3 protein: CASSLAGTRSTDTQYF

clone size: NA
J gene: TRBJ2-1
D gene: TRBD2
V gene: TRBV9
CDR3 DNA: TGTGCCAGCAGCGTGACGAACGGGAGGCTAGCTGAGCAGTTCTTC
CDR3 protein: CASSVTNGRLAEQFF

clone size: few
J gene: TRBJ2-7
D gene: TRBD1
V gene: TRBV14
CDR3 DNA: TGTGCCAGCAGCCCTAGGGGGCCCTACTACGAGCAGTACTTC
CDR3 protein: CASSPRGPYYEQYF

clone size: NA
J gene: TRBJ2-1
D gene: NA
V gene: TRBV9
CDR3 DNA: TGTGCCAGCAGCGTAGTTGGACTCCCGAGCTCCTACAATGAGCAGTTCTTC
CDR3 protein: CASSVVGLPSSYNEQFF

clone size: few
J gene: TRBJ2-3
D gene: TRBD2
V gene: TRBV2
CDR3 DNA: TGTGCCAGCAGTTTGATTAGCGGGAGTATCACAGATACGCAGTATTTT
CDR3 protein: CASSLISGSITDTQYF

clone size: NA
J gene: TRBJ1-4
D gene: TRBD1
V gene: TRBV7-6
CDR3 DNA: TGTGCCAGCAGCGCCCAGCTCCAGGGGGGTGGTCAAAAACTGTTTTTT
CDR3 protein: CASSAQLQGGGQKLFF

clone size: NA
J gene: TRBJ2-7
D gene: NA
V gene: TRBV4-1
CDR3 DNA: TGCGCCAGCCCCCTGCGAAAGCGGAGGGACCCCGTCTACGAGCAGTACTTC
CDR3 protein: CASPLRKRRDPVYEQYF

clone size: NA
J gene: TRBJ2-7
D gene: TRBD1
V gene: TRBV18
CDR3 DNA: TGTGCCAGCTCACCAATTAACCGGGACAGGGACTCCTACGAGCAGTACTTC
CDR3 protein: CASSPINRDRDSYEQYF

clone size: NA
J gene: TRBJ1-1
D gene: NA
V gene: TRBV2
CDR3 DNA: TGTGCCAGCAGTGATGAGAGAGATGAAGCTTTCTTT
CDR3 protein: CASSDERDEAFF

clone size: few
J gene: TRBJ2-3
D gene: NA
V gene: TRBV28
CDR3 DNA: TGTGCCAGCAGCTATCCGACAGATACGCAGTATTTT
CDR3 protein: CASSYPTDTQYF

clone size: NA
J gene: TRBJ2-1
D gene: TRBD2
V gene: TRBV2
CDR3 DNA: TGTGCCACGGAGGGAACTCTCGGGGGGAATGAGCAGTTCTTC
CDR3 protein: CATEGTLGGNEQFF

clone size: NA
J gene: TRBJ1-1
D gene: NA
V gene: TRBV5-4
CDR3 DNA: TGTGCCAGCAGCCCGGGGGGGTCCCCTGAAGCTTTCTTT
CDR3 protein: CASSPGGSPEAFF

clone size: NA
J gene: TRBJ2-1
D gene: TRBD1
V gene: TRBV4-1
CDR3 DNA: TGCGCCAGCAGCTACCGGGACAGGGGTCCCGATGAGCAGTTCTTC
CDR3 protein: CASSYRDRGPDEQFF

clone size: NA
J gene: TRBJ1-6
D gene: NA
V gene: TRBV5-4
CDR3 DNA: TGTGCCAGCCGGGGTCCAGATAATTCACCCCTCCACTTT
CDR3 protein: CASRGPDNSPLHF

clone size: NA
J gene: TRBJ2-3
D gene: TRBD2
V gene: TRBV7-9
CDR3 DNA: TGTGCCAGCAGCGCGCCGGGACTAGCGGGACCTGATACGCAGTATTTT
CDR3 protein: CASSAPGLAGPDTQYF

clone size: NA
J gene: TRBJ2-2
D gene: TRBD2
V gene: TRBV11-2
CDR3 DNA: TGTGCCAGCAGCTTAGTTAGCGGGAGAACCGGGGAGCTGTTTTTT
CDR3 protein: CASSLVSGRTGELFF